The 19 T cell receptor beta chains listed next were all sequenced from one sample in a study of blood T cell repertoires in COVID-19. Method: immunoSEQ multiplex PCR; TCRdb's copy keeps in-frame clones and lacks some. The table includes roughly 50,000 clones, just over 85% detected once. Specimen: peripheral blood. The receptors were sampled from a woman of 80 years or more with acute or convalescent COVID-19.

The chain recombines TRBV24-1 with TRBJ2-5; possible D gene TRBD2, 5 bases. Per the germline V gene, CDR1 is KGHDR and CDR2 is SFDVKD. Trimming left V 4 bases short and J 4 bases short, with 15 bases between. The CDR3 runs to 15 residues. CDR3 residues: CATSDSRGAGETQYF. In DNA, the CDR3 is TGTGCCACCAGTGACTCCAGAGGCGCGGGAGAGACCCAGTACTTC.

V is TRBV7-9 and J is TRBJ2-2; TRBD2 is a possible D gene (7 bases). V lost 4 bases and J 4 bases, leaving 13 bases between the germline ends. Germline CDR1 SEHNR, CDR2 FQNEAQ (reference sequence). CDR3 length: 15 residues. The CDR3 reads CASSSRGGITGELFF. The CDR3 DNA sequence: TGTGCCAGCAGCTCAAGGGGGGGAATCACCGGGGAGCTGTTTTTT.

This clone was detected only a few times. This rearrangement joins TRBV5-4 to TRBJ2-5; 11 nucleotides line up with TRBD2. Germline-derived CDR1 and CDR2 are SGHNT and YYREEE (reference sequence). J gave up 5 bases and V 0 bases, and 0 bases lay outside the gene matches. This CDR3 has 14 residues. DNA for the CDR3: TGTGCCAGCAGCTTGGGACTAGCGGGGGAGACCCAGTACTTC. The encoded protein is CASSLGLAGETQYF.

The chain employs TRBV3-1 (or the pseudogene TRBV3-2) and TRBJ2-2; D is unresolved. The CDR3 totals 14 residues. Germline-derived CDR1 and CDR2 are LGHDT and YNNKEL (reference sequence). Trimming shortened V by 0 bases and J by 1 base, and 3 bases separated the two germline ends. CDR3 bases: TGTGCCAGCAGCCAAGATAAGAACACCGGGGAGCTGTTTTTT. It codes for CASSQDKNTGELFF.

CDR3: CASSQRGGGEQFF. CDR3 bases: TGTGCCAGCAGCCAGCGGGGCGGGGGTGAGCAGTTCTTC. V gene TRBV3-1 (or the pseudogene TRBV3-2) combines with J gene TRBJ2-1, with 7 bases lining up with TRBD2. This CDR3 has 13 amino acids. Trimming cost V 3 bases and J 9 bases; bases outside gene matches: 5. Germline loops: CDR1 LGHDT, CDR2 YNNKEL (reference sequence).

The J gene is TRBJ1-2, the V gene TRBV27; weak D call: TRBD1 (6 bases). The ends were cut back, 3 bases at V and 5 bases at J, with 16 bases in the middle. The CDR3 runs to 15 residues. CDR1 is MNHEY and CDR2 is SMNVEV in the germline V gene (reference sequence). The CDR3 loop is CASSFGAGASYGYTF. The CDR3 DNA reads as TGTGCCAGCAGTTTTGGGGCAGGGGCCTCATATGGCTACACCTTC.

This clone was seen just once. The chain couples TRBV18 to TRBJ1-4, with 9 bases that match TRBD1. With V trimmed by 2 bases and J by 7 bases, 5 bases remained unmatched. CDR3 length: 15 amino acids. Germline V lookup: CDR1 KGHSH, CDR2 LQKENI. Here the CDR3 DNA reads TGTGCCAGCTCACCAGGACAGGGGAAGGGTGAAAAACTGTTTTTT. It specifies CASSPGQGKGEKLFF.

V gene TRBV6-1 combines with J gene TRBJ2-7; TRBD2 matches at 8 bases. Germline V lookup: CDR1 MNHNS, CDR2 SASEGT. The V and J ends lost 3 bases and 4 bases, in that order; junction bases with no gene match: 8. This CDR3 region has 15 residues. The CDR3: CASSDAGGNRYEQYF. Written as DNA, the CDR3 is TGTGCCAGCAGTGACGCGGGGGGAAATCGTTACGAGCAGTACTTC.

This chain uses TRBV2 with TRBJ1-5; D perhaps matches TRBD1 (5 bases). The germline gives CDR1 SNHLY, CDR2 FYNNEI. The CDR3 sequence is 15 residues long. The ends were cut back, 4 bases at V and 6 bases at J, with 16 bases in the middle. CDR3 loop: CASSGSQETGQPQHF. Here the CDR3 DNA reads TGTGCCAGCAGTGGCTCACAGGAAACAGGTCAGCCCCAGCATTTT.

The CDR3 loop reads CASSPGPRTGFQPQHF. As DNA, the CDR3 is TGTGCCAGCAGCCCCGGACCCCGGACAGGGTTTCAGCCCCAGCATTTT. V is TRBV5-6 and J is TRBJ1-5, with 8 positions matching TRBD1. V dropped 4 bases and J dropped 6; count of bases not matched to a gene: 12. This CDR3 spans 16 amino acids. Germline CDR1 and CDR2: SGHDT and YYEEEE.

The J gene is TRBJ1-6, the V gene TRBV7-2; a weak D match, TRBD1 (6 bases). This CDR3 region has 14 residues. The V end was cut by 5 bases, the J end by 7 bases, with 12 bases between. CDR1 and CDR2 (germline): SGHTA, FQGNSA. CDR3 nucleotide sequence: TGTGCCAGCAGCCCACAGGGTCCGAATTCACCCCTCCACTTT. Protein product: CASSPQGPNSPLHF.

This chain uses TRBV4-1 with TRBJ2-1, with D perhaps TRBD2 (5 bases). Germline V gene data show CDR1 as MGHRA and CDR2 as YSYEKL. The CDR3 loop spans 13 amino acids. V dropped 2 bases and J dropped 7 bases, with 9 bases sitting between them. The CDR3 is CASSQREENEQFF. Here the CDR3 DNA reads TGCGCCAGCAGCCAACGGGAAGAAAATGAGCAGTTCTTC.

The V call is TRBV11-2, the J call TRBJ2-2; tentative D call: TRBD1 (6 bases). This CDR3 has 13 amino acids. Germline-derived CDR1 and CDR2 are SGHAT and FQNNGV. Trimming pared 6 bases from V and 6 bases from J, leaving 11 bases between. CDR3 loop: CASRPQGPGELFF. For the CDR3, the DNA is TGTGCCAGCAGACCACAGGGACCCGGGGAGCTGTTTTTT.

This chain links TRBV11-1 with TRBJ2-5, with a tentative D call TRBD2 (5 bases). The germline V gene encodes CDR1 SGHAT and CDR2 FQDESV (reference sequence). CDR3 length equals 13 residues. The V end was cut by 1 base, the J end by 5 bases, with 8 bases between. This CDR3 is CASSLGAAETQYF. CDR3 DNA: TGTGCCAGCAGCTTAGGAGCGGCGGAGACCCAGTACTTC.

This sequence joins TRBV10-3 and TRBJ1-5; D gene ambiguous. Trimming removed 10 bases from V and 5 bases from J, with 15 bases in between. There are 13 residues in the CDR3. Germline V gene lookup returns CDR1 ENHRY and CDR2 SYGVKD. The CDR3 DNA is TGTGCCACAATCGCCAGGTTGGATCAGCCCCAGCATTTT. This codes for CATIARLDQPQHF.

This clone has a handful of counts. J is TRBJ1-2 and V is TRBV11-2; D may be TRBD1 (5 bases). The ends were cut back, 5 bases at V and 7 bases at J, with 11 bases in the middle. CDR1 SGHAT and CDR2 FQNNGV come from the germline V gene. This CDR3 contains 12 residues. CDR3 nucleotide sequence: TGTGCCAGCAGCCGGTGGGGGGGTGGCTACACCTTC. Protein: CASSRWGGGYTF.

This sequence joins TRBV5-1 and TRBJ2-6, with D tentatively TRBD2 (5 bases). Trimming removed 3 bases from V and 7 bases from J, with 17 bases in between. The length of the CDR3 is 16 residues. Germline-derived CDR1 and CDR2 are SGHRS and YFSETQ. CDR3 loop: CASSSSGSVDANVLTF. As DNA, the CDR3 is TGCGCCAGCAGCTCTTCGGGGTCTGTGGACGCCAACGTCCTGACTTTC.

CDR3 DNA: TGCGCCAGCAGCCAAGATTTCGGGATTACAAATTCACCCCTCCACTTT. This codes for CASSQDFGITNSPLHF. The genes are TRBV4-1 and TRBJ1-6, with D unresolved. Trimming left V 0 bases short and J 7 bases short, with 13 bases between. The CDR3 extends over 16 amino acids. The germline CDR1 and CDR2 sequences are MGHRA and YSYEKL.

This clone has just a few counts. The chain joins TRBV27 to TRBJ2-7, with 7 bases identical to TRBD2. Germline V gene data show CDR1 as MNHEY and CDR2 as SMNVEV (reference sequence). V was pared by 11 bases and J by 2 bases, with 6 bases of the junction left unmatched. This CDR3 region has 12 residues. The CDR3 DNA reads TGTGCCCCCGGGGGAGGGCCCTACGAGCAGTACTTC. The encoded protein is CAPGGGPYEQYF.